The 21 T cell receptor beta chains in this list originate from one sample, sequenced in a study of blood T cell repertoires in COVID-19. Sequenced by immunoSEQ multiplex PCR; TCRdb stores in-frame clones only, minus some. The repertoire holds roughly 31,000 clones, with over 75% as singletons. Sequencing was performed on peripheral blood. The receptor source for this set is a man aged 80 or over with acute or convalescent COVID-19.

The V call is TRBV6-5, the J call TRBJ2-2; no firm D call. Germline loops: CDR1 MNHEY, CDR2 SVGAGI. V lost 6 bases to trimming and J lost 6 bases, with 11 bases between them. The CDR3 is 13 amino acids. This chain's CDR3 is CASSLRFPGELFF. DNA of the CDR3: TGTGCCAGCAGCCTCCGTTTTCCCGGGGAGCTGTTTTTT.

The CDR3 loop reads CASSLSGGIKEKLFF. Written as DNA, the CDR3 is TGTGCCAGCAGCTTGTCAGGGGGCATTAAGGAAAAACTGTTTTTT. The chain recombines TRBV11-3 with TRBJ1-4; 8 bases are a match to TRBD1. Per germline, CDR1 SGHNT and CDR2 YENEEA. V lost 3 bases and J lost 8; bases outside the gene matches: 8. CDR3 length: 15 residues. Full variable domain (remainder filled in from reference TRBV11-3 and TRBJ1-4): EAGVVQSPRYKIIEKKQPVAFWCNPISGHNTLYWYLQNLGQGPELLIRYENEEAVDDSQLPKDRFSAERLKGVDSTLKIQPAELGDSAVYLCASSLSGGIKEKLFFGSGTQLSVL.

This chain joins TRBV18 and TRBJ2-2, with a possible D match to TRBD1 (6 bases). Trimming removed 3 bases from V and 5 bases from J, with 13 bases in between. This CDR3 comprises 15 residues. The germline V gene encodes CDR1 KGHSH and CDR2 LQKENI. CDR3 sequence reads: CASSPWTESTGELFF. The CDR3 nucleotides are TGTGCCAGCTCACCTTGGACAGAGTCAACCGGGGAGCTGTTTTTT.

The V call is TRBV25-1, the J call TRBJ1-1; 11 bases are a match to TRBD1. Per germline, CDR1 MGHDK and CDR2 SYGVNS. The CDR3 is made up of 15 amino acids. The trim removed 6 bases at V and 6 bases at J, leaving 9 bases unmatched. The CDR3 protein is CASRWQDRGHAEAFF. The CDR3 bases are TGTGCCAGCAGATGGCAGGACAGGGGGCACGCTGAAGCTTTCTTT.

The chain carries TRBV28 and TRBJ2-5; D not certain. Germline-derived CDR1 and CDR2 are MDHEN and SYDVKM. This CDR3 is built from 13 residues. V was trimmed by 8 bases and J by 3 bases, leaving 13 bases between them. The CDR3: CASATPAKETQYF. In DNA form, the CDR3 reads TGTGCCAGCGCGACTCCGGCTAAAGAGACCCAGTACTTC.

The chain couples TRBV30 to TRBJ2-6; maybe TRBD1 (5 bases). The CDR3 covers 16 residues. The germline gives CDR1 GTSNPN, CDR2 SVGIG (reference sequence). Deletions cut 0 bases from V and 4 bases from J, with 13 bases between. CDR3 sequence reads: CAWSVRTAGGANVLTF. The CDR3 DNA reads TGTGCCTGGAGTGTAAGGACGGCAGGGGGGGCCAACGTCCTGACTTTC. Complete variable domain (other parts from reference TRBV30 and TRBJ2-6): SQTIHQWPATLVQPVGSPLSLECTVEGTSNPNLYWYRQAAGRGLQLLFYSVGIGQISSEVPQNLSASRPQDRQFILSSKKLLLSDSGFYLCAWSVRTAGGANVLTFGAGSRLTVL.

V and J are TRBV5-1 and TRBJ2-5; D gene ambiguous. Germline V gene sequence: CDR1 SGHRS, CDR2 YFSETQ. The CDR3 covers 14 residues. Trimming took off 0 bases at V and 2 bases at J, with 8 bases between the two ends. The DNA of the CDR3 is TGCGCCAGCAGCTTGGAGCCTAGTCAAGAGACCCAGTACTTC. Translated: CASSLEPSQETQYF.

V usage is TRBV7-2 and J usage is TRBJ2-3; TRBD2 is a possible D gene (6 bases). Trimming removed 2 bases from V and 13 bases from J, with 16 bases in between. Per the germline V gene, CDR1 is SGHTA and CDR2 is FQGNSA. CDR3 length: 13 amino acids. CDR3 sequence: CASSLTLARGEYF. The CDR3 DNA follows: TGTGCCAGCAGCTTAACCCTAGCTCGCGGGGAGTATTTT.

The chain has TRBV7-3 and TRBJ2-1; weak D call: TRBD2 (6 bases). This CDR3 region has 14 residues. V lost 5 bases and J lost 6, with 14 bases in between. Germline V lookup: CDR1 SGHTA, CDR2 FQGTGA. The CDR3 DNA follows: TGTGCCAGCAGCAGACCTCAGGGAGGCAATGAGCAGTTCTTC. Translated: CASSRPQGGNEQFF.

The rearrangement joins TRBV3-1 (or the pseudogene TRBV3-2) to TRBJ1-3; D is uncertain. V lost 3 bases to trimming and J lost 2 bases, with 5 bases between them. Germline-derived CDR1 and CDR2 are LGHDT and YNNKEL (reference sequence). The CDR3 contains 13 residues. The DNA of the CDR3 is TGTGCCAGCAGCCATGGCACTGGAAACACCATATATTTT. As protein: CASSHGTGNTIYF.

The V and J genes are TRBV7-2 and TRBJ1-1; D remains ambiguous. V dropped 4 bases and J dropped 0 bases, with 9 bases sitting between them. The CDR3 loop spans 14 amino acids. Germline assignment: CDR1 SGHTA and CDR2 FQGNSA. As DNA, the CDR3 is TGTGCCAGCAGCTCCCTAGCACTGAACACTGAAGCTTTCTTT. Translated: CASSSLALNTEAFF.

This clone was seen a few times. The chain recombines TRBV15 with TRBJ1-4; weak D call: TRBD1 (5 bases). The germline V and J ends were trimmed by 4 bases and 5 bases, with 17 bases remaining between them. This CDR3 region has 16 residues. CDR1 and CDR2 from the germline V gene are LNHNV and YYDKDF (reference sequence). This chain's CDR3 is CATSTSRYRPNEKLFF. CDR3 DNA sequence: TGTGCCACCAGCACCTCAAGATACAGGCCGAATGAAAAACTGTTTTTT.

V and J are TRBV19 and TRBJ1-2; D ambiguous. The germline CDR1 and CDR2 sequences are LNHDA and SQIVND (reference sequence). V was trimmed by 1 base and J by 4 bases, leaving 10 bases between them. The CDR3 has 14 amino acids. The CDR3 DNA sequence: TGTGCCAGTAGTATAGGGCTTGGCTTCTATGGCTACACCTTC. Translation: CASSIGLGFYGYTF.

Here the CDR3 reads CASSLGPSNYGYTF. The CDR3 DNA follows: TGTGCCAGCAGCTTAGGGCCCTCTAACTATGGCTACACCTTC. The chain is built from TRBV7-2 and TRBJ1-2; D is unresolved. V lost 1 base and J lost 0, with 6 bases in between. CDR1 is SGHTA and CDR2 is FQGNSA in the germline V gene. The length of the CDR3 is 14 residues.

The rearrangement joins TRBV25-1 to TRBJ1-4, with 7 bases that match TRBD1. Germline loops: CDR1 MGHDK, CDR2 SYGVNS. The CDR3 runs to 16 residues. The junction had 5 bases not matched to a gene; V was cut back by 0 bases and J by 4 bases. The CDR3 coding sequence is TGTGCCAGCAGTGAATACGCCGGGACAGATAATGAAAAACTGTTTTTT. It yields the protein CASSEYAGTDNEKLFF.

The chain's CDR3 is CASSLGVLQETQYF. In DNA form, the CDR3 reads TGTGCCAGCAGCTTAGGAGTTCTCCAAGAGACCCAGTACTTC. This chain joins TRBV7-2 and TRBJ2-5; D ambiguous. Trimming left V 1 base short and J 1 base short, with 7 bases between. The V gene's germline CDR1 is SGHTA and CDR2 FQGNSA. This CDR3 has 14 residues.

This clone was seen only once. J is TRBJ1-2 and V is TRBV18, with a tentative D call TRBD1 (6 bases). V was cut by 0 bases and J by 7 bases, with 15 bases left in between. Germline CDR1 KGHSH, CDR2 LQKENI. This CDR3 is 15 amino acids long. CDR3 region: CASSPPSEARGGYTF. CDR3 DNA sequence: TGTGCCAGCTCACCACCAAGTGAAGCCAGGGGTGGCTACACCTTC.

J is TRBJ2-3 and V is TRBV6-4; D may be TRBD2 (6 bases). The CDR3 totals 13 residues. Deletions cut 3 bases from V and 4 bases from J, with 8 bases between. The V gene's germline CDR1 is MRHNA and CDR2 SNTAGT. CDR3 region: CASSEGGSDTQYF. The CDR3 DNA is TGTGCCAGCAGTGAAGGAGGGTCAGATACGCAGTATTTT.

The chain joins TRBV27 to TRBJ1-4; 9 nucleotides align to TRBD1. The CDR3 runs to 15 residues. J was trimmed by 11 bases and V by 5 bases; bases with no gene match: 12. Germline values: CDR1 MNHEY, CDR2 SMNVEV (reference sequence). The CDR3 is CASSETRKQGAKLFF. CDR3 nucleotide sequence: TGTGCCAGCAGTGAAACCAGAAAACAGGGGGCTAAACTGTTTTTT.

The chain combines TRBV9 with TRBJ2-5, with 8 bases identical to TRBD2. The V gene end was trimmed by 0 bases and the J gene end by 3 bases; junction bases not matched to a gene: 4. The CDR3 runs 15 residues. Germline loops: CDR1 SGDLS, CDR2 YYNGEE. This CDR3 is CASSVDSGNKETQYF. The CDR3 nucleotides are TGTGCCAGCAGCGTAGATAGCGGGAACAAAGAGACCCAGTACTTC.

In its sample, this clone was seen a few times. The CDR3 is CASSINQETQYF. The DNA for the CDR3 is TGCGCCAGCAGTATAAACCAAGAGACCCAGTACTTC. The rearrangement links TRBV5-1 to TRBJ2-5; D uncertain. Looked up from germline, CDR1 is SGHRS and CDR2 is YFSETQ. The CDR3 has 12 amino acids. V lost 5 bases and J lost 0, with 5 bases in between.